This note documents a single TCR beta chain sequence. Its antigen is not known. This sample is drawn from a study of cytomegalovirus exposure and HLA in healthy donors. General study points: Specific recognition of CMV antigens was confirmed in vitro for three chains (all CMV-associated). The study listed roughly 150 cytomegalovirus-associated TCR beta chains. Reports showed the classifier diagnosing cytomegalovirus status with high specificity and sensitivity.

Profiled with immunoSEQ multiplex PCR; TCRdb holds only in-frame clones, not every one. The sample lists nearly 200,000 clones, roughly 88% occurring once. The CDR3 is made up of 12 amino acids. V lost 4 bases and J 5 bases, leaving 5 bases between the germline ends. The receptor was derived from a woman aged 25-40 years in good health and CMV-seropositive. Input material: PBMCs. The chain uses TRBV6-7 and TRBJ2-2; TRBD2 might be the D (5 bases). TRBV6-7 is treated as an ORF (open reading frame) with a function not yet certain. CDR3 loop: CASSLATGELFF. CDR3 nucleotides: TGTGCCAGCAGTTTAGCGACCGGGGAGCTGTTTTTT.